The present T cell receptor beta chain was sequenced within a study of blood T cell repertoires in COVID-19. V shed 1 base, J shed 3 bases, and the junction held 9 bases outside the gene matches. Germline assignment: CDR1 LGHDT and CDR2 YNNKEL (reference sequence). CDR3 length equals 18 residues. Repertoires were generated with immunoSEQ multiplex PCR, while TCRdb's copy carries only in-frame clones and drops some. The table lists about 170,000 clones, roughly 90% of them singletons, with around 4.6% in the top ten. The chain joins TRBV3-1 (or the pseudogene TRBV3-2) to TRBJ2-2; TRBD1 agrees at 9 bases. The sample was peripheral blood. The clonotype originates from a young man with COVID-19, enrolled during active disease. CDR3 DNA sequence: TGTGCCAGCAGCCAAGGCTTGACAGGGGGTTCGCACACCGGGGAGCTGTTTTTT. Its translation: CASSQGLTGGSHTGELFF.